The clone carrying this T cell receptor beta chain has more than one count but fewer than ten. Its antigen remains unknown. This sample is drawn from a study of identical twins. Study results and limitations: Cross-sectional statistical analysis was relied on for the conclusions, without the same donors being followed. Models came in too low on out-of-frame TCR alpha sharing in monozygotic twins.

A universal primer site arose from template switching, and cDNA bore unique molecular identifiers. Each CDR3 protein is one row after TCRdb ran MiXCR on the 5' RACE reads. The top ten hold around 5% of the sample, which has fewer than 250,000 distinct CDR3 sequences, around 10% seen once. V shed 10 bases and J 1 base; nucleotides not matched to a gene: 7. This CDR3 has 17 residues. Looked up from germline, CDR1 is WSHSY and CDR2 is SAAADI. The chain couples TRBV10-2 to TRBJ2-4; 16 nucleotides align to TRBD2. The sequence was obtained from a woman younger than 30 in good health. Sequencing was carried out using memory (CD45RO+) T cells sorted from blood. The CDR3 DNA reads TGCGCCACCGGGGGACTAGCGGGAGGGCCGGCCAAAAACATTCAGTACTTC. This encodes CATGGLAGGPAKNIQYF.